The following is a T cell receptor beta chain sequence with its context. This clone was observed a handful of times. Its recognized antigen is unknown. Base qualities are not recorded, but no much larger clone differs from it by a single base. The data belong to a study of blood T cell repertoires in COVID-19 (TCRdb year 2020). At the level of the whole study: The collaborator samples originated in the United States, Italy and Spain and spanned the acute and convalescent phases of COVID-19. The prospective study material was composed of cDNA or gDNA derived from T cells, B-cell-depleted T cells, or PBMCs. Subjects who had been exposed to COVID-19, were actively infected with it, or had recovered from it provided the deeply sampled blood TCRbeta repertoires that made up the dataset. The repertoires were released in a freely available public database intended as a resource for research on the immune response to SARS-CoV-2. Samples were obtained from the ongoing ImmuneRACE study (first 160 participants) and from approximately 1,200 subjects provided by 6 global collaborators. A de-identified subject ID, COVID-19 status, age in years and sex were almost always included in the sample metadata. Where available, HLA class I and class II types were obtained from metadata supplied by the sample provider rather than from assay-based typing.

Broader findings and caveats from the paper: Clinical and demographic metadata were provided uncurated, with the amount varying by source and participant.

The collaborating institutions used their own protocols to collect whole blood in K2EDTA tubes. For TCRbeta analysis, collaborator samples were shipped as frozen whole blood, as isolated PBMCs, or as DNA extracted from either sample type. TCRbeta CDR3 regions were amplified from genomic DNA using the immunoSEQ Assay, a bias-controlled multiplex PCR. In the authors' own workflow: Within the assay, amplification of reference gene primers was used to estimate how many nucleated cells each sample contained. Sequence reads were collapsed and filtered to measure the absolute abundance of every unique TCRbeta CDR3 rearrangement. Productive Simpson clonality was computed per sample as the square root of Simpson's diversity index over productive rearrangements. The source is immuneACCESS, and TCRdb retained only in-frame sequences with V and J called. Part of the clones is not carried over; for the studies checked, unresolved V genes explain less than half of this, and the remainder is unexplained. V and J calls and clone size are those listed in that table; D and trimming were worked out from the DNA. For this sample the table gives about 160,000 clones, of which 75% to 90% were detected only once. In total, the top ten clones hold around 2.1% of the sample.

Taken from the germline V gene, the CDR1 and CDR2 loops are SGHNT and YENEEA. The CDR3 runs 15 amino acids, cysteine and phenylalanine included. The entry retains the CDR3 DNA only, 45 bases that are in frame from base 1. After removal of 5 bases from V and 6 bases from J, the junction retains 8 bases not matched to a gene. Recombination linked TRBV11-3 to TRBJ2-1, and 9 junction bases match TRBD1. The source is an older man with acute or convalescent COVID-19. The sample taken for sequencing was peripheral blood. This receptor carries the CDR3 CASSLNRGHINEQFF. Read as DNA, the sequence is TGTGCCAGCAGCCTAAACAGGGGGCACATCAATGAGCAGTTCTTC. Where the CDR3 stops, the reference TRBV11-3 and TRBJ2-1 genes take over; the full variable domain is EAGVVQSPRYKIIEKKQPVAFWCNPISGHNTLYWYLQNLGQGPELLIRYENEEAVDDSQLPKDRFSAERLKGVDSTLKIQPAELGDSAVYLCASSLNRGHINEQFFGPGTRLTVL.